These 12 T cell receptor beta chains were sequenced from one sample in a study of blood T cell repertoires in COVID-19. TCRdb's copy holds only in-frame clones and misses some; the assay was immunoSEQ multiplex PCR. The data show 55,000 to 80,000 clones, 70% to 90% seen once. The sequenced material came from peripheral blood. The receptor source for this set is a man over 45 with acute or convalescent COVID-19.

This chain uses TRBV10-1 with TRBJ2-1; D gene ambiguous. The CDR3 has 14 amino acids. Trimming took 6 bases from V and 4 from J, leaving 13 bases between them. CDR1 is WNHNN and CDR2 is SYGVQD in the germline V gene (reference sequence). The CDR3 bases are TGCGCCAGCAGCCTAGGCCTTGCTTACAATGAGCAGTTCTTC. It yields the protein CASSLGLAYNEQFF.

This clone was seen only once. V and J are TRBV11-3 and TRBJ1-3, with TRBD1 identical over 7 bases. V trimming: 4 bases; J trimming: 7 bases; junction bases outside the gene matches: 7. The length of the CDR3 is 14 residues. Germline V gives CDR1 SGHNT, CDR2 YENEEA. CDR3 coding DNA: TGTGCCAGCAGCTCGAAGGGACAGCCTAACACCATATATTTT. Translated: CASSSKGQPNTIYF.

CDR3 sequence (DNA): TGCGCCAGCAGCTTGGAAGGGACAACCTACAATGAGCAGTTCTTC. This encodes CASSLEGTTYNEQFF. This chain joins TRBV5-1 and TRBJ2-1; TRBD1 might be the D (6 bases). The CDR3 is made up of 15 amino acids. CDR1 is SGHRS and CDR2 is YFSETQ in the germline V gene. The V gene lost 0 bases and the J gene lost 2 bases, with 9 bases spanning the gap.

This chain links TRBV4-1 with TRBJ2-7; 10 bases agree with TRBD1. Germline assignment: CDR1 MGHRA and CDR2 YSYEKL. V shed 1 base, J shed 3 bases, and the junction held 3 bases outside the gene matches. There are 15 residues in the CDR3. CDR3: CASSQGGQGIYEQYF. The CDR3 region has the DNA TGCGCCAGCAGCCAAGGGGGACAGGGGATCTACGAGCAGTACTTC.

V gene TRBV5-8 combines with J gene TRBJ1-4; D is perhaps TRBD1 (6 bases). Germline V lookup: CDR1 SGHTS, CDR2 YDEGEE. V was shortened by 5 bases and J by 4 bases, with 12 bases between the two germline ends. The CDR3 contains 14 residues. The CDR3 here is CASSRTAFNEKLFF. CDR3 nucleotides: TGTGCCAGCAGTCGGACAGCCTTTAATGAAAAACTGTTTTTT.

This clone was detected only once. This chain connects TRBV5-4 to TRBJ1-2, with 8 bases matching TRBD1. The V and J ends lost 4 bases and 4 bases, in that order; junction bases with no gene match: 9. Germline CDR1 and CDR2: SGHNT and YYREEE (reference sequence). This CDR3 region has 15 residues. For the CDR3, the DNA is TGTGCCAGCAGCCAAGGGACAGGAGGGTCCTATGGCTACACCTTC. Protein sequence: CASSQGTGGSYGYTF.

This chain links TRBV5-4 with TRBJ2-3; the D is unclear. This CDR3 comprises 13 residues. Trimming pared 4 bases from V and 1 base from J, leaving 7 bases between. Germline V gives CDR1 SGHNT, CDR2 YYREEE (reference sequence). The CDR3 is CASSPPGTDTQYF. CDR3 DNA: TGTGCCAGCAGCCCCCCGGGCACAGATACGCAGTATTTT.

J is TRBJ1-2 and V is TRBV28, with 7 positions matching TRBD1. Trimming removed 6 bases from V and 5 bases from J; junction bases left unmatched: 3. The CDR3 is made up of 12 amino acids. Germline V lookup: CDR1 MDHEN, CDR2 SYDVKM. This chain's CDR3 is CASSTGVYGYTF. Here the CDR3 DNA reads TGTGCCAGCAGCACAGGGGTTTATGGCTACACCTTC.

J is TRBJ2-7 and V is TRBV18, with TRBD1 matching over 10 bases. The CDR3 covers 17 residues. V shed 5 bases and J 1 base; nucleotides not matched to a gene: 11. In germline, CDR1 is KGHSH, CDR2 LQKENI. The CDR3, as DNA: TGTGCCAGCTCAACTCCGGGACAGGGGAGAACTTCCTACGAGCAGTACTTC. Residues: CASSTPGQGRTSYEQYF.

This rearrangement joins TRBV27 to TRBJ1-5; D perhaps matches TRBD1 (6 bases). Trimming left V 5 bases short and J 0 bases short, with 11 bases between. The CDR3 length is 15 residues. Germline CDR1 and CDR2: MNHEY and SMNVEV (reference sequence). The CDR3 here is CASSTLQGSNQPQHF. CDR3 in DNA: TGTGCCAGCAGTACCCTACAGGGTAGCAATCAGCCCCAGCATTTT.

The gene calls are TRBV7-8 and TRBJ2-2, with 8 bases that match TRBD1. This CDR3 has 14 residues. Germline V CDR1 and CDR2: SGHVS, FQNEAQ. V shed 6 bases and J 5 bases; nucleotides not matched to a gene: 5. The CDR3 reads CASRKDRVTGELFF. The CDR3 region has the DNA TGTGCCAGCAGAAAGGACAGGGTGACCGGGGAGCTGTTTTTT.

This sequence joins TRBV2 and TRBJ2-2; TRBD2 matches at 13 bases. CDR1 SNHLY and CDR2 FYNNEI come from the germline V gene. This CDR3 comprises 20 residues. The trim removed 4 bases at V and 4 bases at J, leaving 15 bases unmatched. The CDR3 loop is CASSATSGGAVGSGTGELFF. In nucleotides, the CDR3 is TGTGCCAGCAGTGCCACTAGCGGGGGGGCAGTAGGGTCGGGCACCGGGGAGCTGTTTTTT.